The 9 T cell receptor beta chains below come from one sample, sequenced in a study of cytomegalovirus exposure and HLA in healthy donors (dated by TCRdb to about 2017). Library preparation was by the immunoSEQ multiplex PCR assay. The multiplex PCR relied on a mix of 60 forward primers for TCR Vbeta segments and 13 reverse primers for TCR Jbeta segments. The table was pulled from immuneACCESS by TCRdb, which kept in-frame rearrangements only. Such tables lose some clones; where checked, under half of the loss comes from unresolved V genes, and the rest has no known cause. The table for this sample lists 80,000 or so clones; roughly four fifths of them were counted only once. 3.5% to 5.5% of the sample rests with the top ten. Sequencing was performed on PBMCs. These receptors originate from a man aged 40-49 years in good health and CMV-seronegative.

J is TRBJ2-7 and V is TRBV5-6; 9 bases align to TRBD1. The CDR3 covers 18 residues. The germline V gene encodes CDR1 SGHDT and CDR2 YYEEEE. With V trimmed by 0 bases and J by 5 bases, 15 bases remained unmatched. CDR3 nucleotide sequence: TGTGCCAGCAGCTTGGTGATTAGGCGGACAGGGGAAAGAAACGAGCAGTACTTC. Protein: CASSLVIRRTGERNEQYF.

The rearrangement uses TRBV23-1 and TRBJ1-3; weak D call: TRBD1 (5 bases). TRBV23-1 is sorted into the ORF group, with uncertain function. V was cut by 3 bases and J by 9 bases, with 12 bases left in between. The CDR3 has 13 residues. The chain's CDR3 is CASSHKGEGTIYF. In DNA form, the CDR3 reads TGCGCCAGCAGTCACAAAGGGGAGGGCACCATATATTTT.

CDR3 amino acids: CASSPRTGRIQPQHF. The CDR3 nucleotides read TGTGCCAGCAGTCCGCGGACAGGGAGGATTCAGCCCCAGCATTTT. This chain links TRBV28 with TRBJ1-5; 8 bases are a match to TRBD1. The CDR3 loop spans 15 amino acids. V was clipped by 5 bases and J by 6 bases; unmatched bases: 9. CDR1 and CDR2 from the germline V gene are MDHEN and SYDVKM.

The J gene is TRBJ2-3, the V gene TRBV10-3, with D possibly being TRBD2 (6 bases). Germline values: CDR1 ENHRY, CDR2 SYGVKD. V dropped 9 bases and J dropped 4 bases, with 17 bases sitting between them. This CDR3 is built from 14 residues. The CDR3 sequence is CAIRGAGSADTQYF. Here the CDR3 DNA reads TGTGCCATTAGAGGTGCGGGAAGCGCAGATACGCAGTATTTT.

This clone was detected only once. The chain joins TRBV27 to TRBJ1-1; the D gene is possibly TRBD1 (5 bases). Trimming left V 3 bases short and J 3 bases short, with 11 bases between. Germline V lookup: CDR1 MNHEY, CDR2 SMNVEV (reference sequence). The CDR3 loop spans 14 amino acids. DNA of the CDR3: TGTGCCAGCAGTTTCGTCGGGGGACACACTGAAGCTTTCTTT. It translates to CASSFVGGHTEAFF.

The chain is built from TRBV25-1 and TRBJ1-1, with a possible D match to TRBD1 (6 bases). Trimming removed 2 bases at V and 1 base at J, with 11 bases between. The CDR3 has 15 residues. From germline, CDR1 is MGHDK and CDR2 SYGVNS. CDR3 in amino acids: CASSEHRAWNTEAFF. The CDR3, as DNA: TGTGCCAGCAGTGAACACAGGGCCTGGAACACTGAAGCTTTCTTT. Variable domain in full (rest from reference TRBV25-1 and TRBJ1-1): EADIYQTPRYLVIGTGKKITLECSQTMGHDKMYWYQQDPGMELHLIHYSYGVNSTEKGDLSSESTVSRIRTEHFPLTLESARPSHTSQYLCASSEHRAWNTEAFFGQGTRLTVV.

The chain recombines TRBV4-2 with TRBJ2-1; tentative D call: TRBD2 (6 bases). The CDR3 length is 15 residues. The ends were cut back, 3 bases at V and 6 bases at J, with 15 bases in the middle. Germline V CDR1 and CDR2: LGHNA, YNFKEQ. CDR3 in DNA: TGTGCCAGCAGCCAGGCGGGAATCCGGGGCAATGAGCAGTTCTTC. Its protein product is CASSQAGIRGNEQFF.

The V call is TRBV6-1, the J call TRBJ2-7, with TRBD2 matching over 14 bases. V lost 2 bases to trimming and J lost 3 bases; unmatched junction nucleotides: 12. Germline V gene sequence: CDR1 MNHNS, CDR2 SASEGT. The CDR3 sequence is 19 residues long. CDR3 in amino acids: CASSEWGSGTSGSVYEQYF. The DNA of the CDR3 is TGTGCCAGCAGTGAATGGGGTTCGGGGACTAGCGGGAGCGTCTACGAGCAGTACTTC.

The CDR3 DNA sequence: TGCGCCAGCAGCACGGACTCGTACTACAATGAGCAGTTCTTC. Translated, it gives CASSTDSYYNEQFF. J is TRBJ2-1 and V is TRBV5-1, with D tentatively TRBD2 (5 bases). CDR1 is SGHRS and CDR2 is YFSETQ in the germline V gene. The CDR3 has 14 amino acids. Trimming left V 4 bases short and J 3 bases short, with 11 bases between.